This T cell receptor beta chain was retrieved from a study of regulatory T cells in long-lasting Graves disease. Overall study findings and caveats: Newly diagnosed patients had higher TCR diversity than persistent Graves' patients did. There was favoring of TRBV28, TRBJ1-2 and TRBJ2-5 in persistent disease. Persistent patients shared more public clonotypes (fewer than 3,000) than newly diagnosed patients (approximately 1,000).

Germline V gives CDR1 SGHNT, CDR2 YENEEA. The germline V and J ends were trimmed by 5 bases and 3 bases, with 13 bases remaining between them. The CDR3 sequence is 14 residues long. Libraries of TCR beta came from iRepertoire HTBI primers plus Arm-PCR of CDR3 regions. TCRdb reprocessed the multiplex PCR reads via MiXCR and lists one record per CDR3 protein. The sample carries around 250,000 distinct CDR3 sequences, roughly a fifth recorded once. Time point indicated: newly diagnosed GD, antithyroid drugs for less than 3 months. PBMC RNA served as the TCR library source. Graves' disease diagnoses used American Thyroid Association guidelines. At least ten counts were recorded for this clonotype. Its target is unknown.

This chain connects TRBV11-3 to TRBJ1-1; D remains unclear. Sequencing was performed on peripheral blood mononuclear cells (PBMCs), taken at new diagnosis, from a patient treated with antithyroid drugs. The origin of this receptor is a female donor with Graves disease. This CDR3 is CASSLTRFHTEAFF. The CDR3 DNA reads TGTGCCAGCAGCCTGACCAGATTTCACACTGAAGCTTTCTTT.